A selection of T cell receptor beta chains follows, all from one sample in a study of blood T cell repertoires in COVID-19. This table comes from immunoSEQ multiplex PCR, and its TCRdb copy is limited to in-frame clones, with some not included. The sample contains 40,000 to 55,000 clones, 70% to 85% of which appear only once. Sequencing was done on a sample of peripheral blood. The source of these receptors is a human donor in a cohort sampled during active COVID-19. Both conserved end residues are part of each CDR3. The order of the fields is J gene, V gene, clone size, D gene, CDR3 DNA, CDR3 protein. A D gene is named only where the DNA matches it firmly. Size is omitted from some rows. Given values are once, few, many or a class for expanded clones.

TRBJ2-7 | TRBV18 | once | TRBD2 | TGTGCCAGCTCATCACCCACGGGGACTAGCGGCCACGAGCAGTACTTC | CASSSPTGTSGHEQYF
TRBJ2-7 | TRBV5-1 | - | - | TGCGCCAGCAGCCGGCTAGACCAGGGCTACGAGCAGTACTTC | CASSRLDQGYEQYF
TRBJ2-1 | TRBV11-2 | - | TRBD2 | TGTGCCAGCAGCTCCGGGACTAGCGGCAATGAGCAGTTCTTC | CASSSGTSGNEQFF
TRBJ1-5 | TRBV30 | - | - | TGTGCCTGGAGTGACGGGGTGAATCAGCCCCAGCATTTT | CAWSDGVNQPQHF
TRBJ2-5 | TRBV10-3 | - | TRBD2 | TGTGCCATCAATGCGGGGGGACAAGAGACCCAGTACTTC | CAINAGGQETQYF
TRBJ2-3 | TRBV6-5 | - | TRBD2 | TGTGCCAGCAGTTTGCAACCGACTAGCGGCACAGATACGCAGTATTTT | CASSLQPTSGTDTQYF
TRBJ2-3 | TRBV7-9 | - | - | TGTGCCAGCACCCCCGGCGGGGAGTCAGATACGCAGTATTTT | CASTPGGESDTQYF
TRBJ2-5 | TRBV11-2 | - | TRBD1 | TGTGCCAGCAGCCCAGAGTGGGGCTATCAACAGGGGACCCAAGAGACCCAGTACTTC | CASSPEWGYQQGTQETQYF
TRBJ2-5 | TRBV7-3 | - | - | TGTGCCAGCAGCGCCACTTCTAGCGCGACCCAGTACTTC | CASSATSSATQYF
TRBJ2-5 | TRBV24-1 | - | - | TGTGCCACCAGTGATTTAGGAGACAGGTCCCCAGAGACCCAGTACTTC | CATSDLGDRSPETQYF
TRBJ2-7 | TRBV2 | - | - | TGTGCCAGCAGTCTACAGGGGGGGGCCTACGAGCAGTACTTC | CASSLQGGAYEQYF
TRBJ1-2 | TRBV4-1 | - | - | TGCGCCAGCAGCCGTTCTGTCCTCGGGGAGATCGGCTACACCTTC | CASSRSVLGEIGYTF
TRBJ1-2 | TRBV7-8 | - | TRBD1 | TGTGCCAGCACCTCTCGGCAGGGGGCAGTGAATGATGGCTACACCTTC | CASTSRQGAVNDGYTF
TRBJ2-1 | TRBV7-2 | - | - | TGTGCCAGCAGCTCAGGACAACTCAATGAGCAGTTCTTC | CASSSGQLNEQFF
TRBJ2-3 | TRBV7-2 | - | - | TGTGCCAGCAGCACTAGCCGGAACACAGATACGCAGTATTTT | CASSTSRNTDTQYF
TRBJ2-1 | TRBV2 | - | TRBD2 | TGTGCCAGCACTGCTCTAGCGGGAGAGGGAAATGAGCAGTTCTTC | CASTALAGEGNEQFF
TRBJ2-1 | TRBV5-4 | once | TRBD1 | TGTGCCAGCAGCTCTCGGACAGGGGGCGTCTACAATGAGCAGTTCTTC | CASSSRTGGVYNEQFF
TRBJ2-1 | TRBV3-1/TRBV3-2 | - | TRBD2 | TGTGCCAGCAGCCGGACTAGCGGGAATGAGCAGTTCTTC | CASSRTSGNEQFF
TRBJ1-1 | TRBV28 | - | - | TGTGCCAGCAGTTTAGGGCAGGGGAACACTGAAGCTTTCTTT | CASSLGQGNTEAFF
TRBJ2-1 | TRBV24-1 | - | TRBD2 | TGTGCCACCAGTGATTTTAATAGCGGGAGGGCCAAAAATGAGCAGTTCTTC | CATSDFNSGRAKNEQFF
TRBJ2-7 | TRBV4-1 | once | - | TGCGCCAGCAGTCAAGATTCAACAGGGATCTCCTACGAGCAGTACTTC | CASSQDSTGISYEQYF
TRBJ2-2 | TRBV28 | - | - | TGTGCCAGCAGTTTCCTGTCGGGCACCGGGGAGCTGTTTTTT | CASSFLSGTGELFF
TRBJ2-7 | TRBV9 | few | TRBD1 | TGTGCCAGCAGCGTCGGGACAGGGGGCGACGAGCAGTACTTC | CASSVGTGGDEQYF
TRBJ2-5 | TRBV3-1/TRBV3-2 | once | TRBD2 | TGTGCCAGCAGCCAAGATGGGCCGCTAGCGGGAGCGGGGGAGACCCAGTACTTC | CASSQDGPLAGAGETQYF
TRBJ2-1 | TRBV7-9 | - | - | TGTGCCAGCAGCGGGGACTTGAGCTCCTACAATGAGCAGTTCTTC | CASSGDLSSYNEQFF
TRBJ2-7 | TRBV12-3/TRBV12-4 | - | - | TGTGCCAGCAGTTTCCTAAGCCATTTTAGGCAGTACTTC | CASSFLSHFRQYF
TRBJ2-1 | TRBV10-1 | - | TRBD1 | TGCGCCAGCAGTGAGTCTAAGGGACAGGGGTTCTACAATGAGCAGTTCTTC | CASSESKGQGFYNEQFF
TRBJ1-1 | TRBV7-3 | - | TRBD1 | TGTGCCAGCAGCTTAAACGCAGGGGGTACTATTGAAGCTTTCTTT | CASSLNAGGTIEAFF
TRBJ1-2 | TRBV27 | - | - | TGTGCCAGCAGTCAAACCTCGGGAGGTTACTATGGCTACACCTTC | CASSQTSGGYYGYTF
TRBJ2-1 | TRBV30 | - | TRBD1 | TGTGCCTTCAACGACAGGGGGCCTGGCAATGAGCAGTTCTTC | CAFNDRGPGNEQFF
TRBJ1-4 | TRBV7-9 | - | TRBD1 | TGTGCCAGCAGCCGGCAGGGGGTCGACAAACTGTTTTTT | CASSRQGVDKLFF
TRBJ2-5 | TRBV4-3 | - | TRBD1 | TGCGCCAGCAGCCAAGATCCCGGGACAGGGGTAGAGACCCAGTACTTC | CASSQDPGTGVETQYF
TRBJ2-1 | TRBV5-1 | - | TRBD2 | TGCGCCAGCAGCCTAATAGCGGGAGGGCCGAATGAGCAGTTCTTC | CASSLIAGGPNEQFF
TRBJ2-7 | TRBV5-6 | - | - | TGTGCCAGCAGCAAAACTTCCTACGAGCAGTACTTC | CASSKTSYEQYF
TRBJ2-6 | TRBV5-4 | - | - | TGTGCCAGCAGATCCAGGGGCGCTGGGGCCAACGTCCTGACTTTC | CASRSRGAGANVLTF
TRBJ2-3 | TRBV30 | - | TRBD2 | TGTGCCTGGAGTGTCCCTCGGCGACTAGCGGGAATGGATACGCAGTATTTT | CAWSVPRRLAGMDTQYF
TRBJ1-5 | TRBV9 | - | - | TGTGCCAGCAGCGTAGGCGGGATCAATCAGCCCCAGCATTTT | CASSVGGINQPQHF
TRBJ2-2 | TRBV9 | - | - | TGTGCCAGCAGCGCCAAGCCGTACACCGGGGAGCTGTTTTTT | CASSAKPYTGELFF
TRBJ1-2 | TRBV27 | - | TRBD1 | TGTGCCAGCAGTTTTACCGGGACAGGGTACGGCTACACCTTC | CASSFTGTGYGYTF
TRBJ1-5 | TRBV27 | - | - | TGTGCCAGCAGTTTTGGAGGACGTCGCAATCAGCCCCAGCATTTT | CASSFGGRRNQPQHF
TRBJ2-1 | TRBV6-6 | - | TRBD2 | TGTGCCAGCAGCGCTTTGGGACTAGGGGACAATGAGCAGTTCTTC | CASSALGLGDNEQFF